The next 22 T cell receptor beta chains were all read from a single sample in a study of HIV-infected patients and healthy controls. Follow-up blood was drawn about 14 weeks, roughly three months, after antiretroviral therapy began. All unsorted peripheral T cells were captured because whole blood was used without fractionation. Reverse transcription used about 500 ng RNA and constant-region primers for alpha and beta. Alpha and beta chain libraries were made separately by chain-specific third strand synthesis with multiplexing indices. TCRdb re-called the 5' RACE reads through MiXCR, storing one row per CDR3 protein. The table shows about 6,600 distinct CDR3 sequences, with around 8.6% occurring only once. The sequences come from blood, collected during antiretroviral therapy. The source of these receptors is an adult with HIV infection.

This clonotype was recorded many times. V and J are TRBV30 and TRBJ1-6, with 9 bases that match TRBD1. This CDR3 contains 18 residues. The germline CDR1 and CDR2 sequences are GTSNPN and SVGIG (reference sequence). Trimming cost V 2 bases and J 10 bases; bases outside gene matches: 18. The DNA of the CDR3 is TGTGCCTGGAGTACGACCGGTCCCAGGACAGGGGCTCGATCACCCCTCCACTTT. This encodes CAWSTTGPRTGARSPLHF. The full variable domain, with the rest looked up from reference TRBV30 and TRBJ1-6, is SQTIHQWPATLVQPVGSPLSLECTVEGTSNPNLYWYRQAAGRGLQLLFYSVGIGQISSEVPQNLSASRPQDRQFILSSKKLLLSDSGFYLCAWSTTGPRTGARSPLHFGNGTRLTVT.

The genes are TRBV29-1 and TRBJ1-5; no firm D call. Germline CDR1 and CDR2: SQVTM and ANQGSEA. The V gene lost 4 bases and the J gene lost 0 bases, with 7 bases spanning the gap. There are 13 residues in the CDR3. The CDR3 bases are TGCAGCGTTGGAGGCAGTAGCAATCAGCCCCAGCATTTT. Translation gives CSVGGSSNQPQHF.

By frequency in the sample, this clonotype is medium-sized. The gene calls are TRBV6-6 and TRBJ1-5; possible D gene TRBD1, 6 bases. Germline V CDR1 and CDR2: MNHNY, SVGAGI (reference sequence). This CDR3 spans 14 amino acids. The V and J ends lost 6 bases and 8 bases respectively, with 17 bases between them. The CDR3 DNA follows: TGTGCCAGCAGACCCAGGGGAAGAGGGGAGCCCCAGCATTTT. Residues: CASRPRGRGEPQHF.

This clonotype has a count of ten or more. V and J are TRBV20-1 and TRBJ1-1; D is perhaps TRBD1 (5 bases). This CDR3 spans 13 amino acids. V lost 2 bases, J lost 4 bases, and 11 bases lay in between. The germline V gene has CDR1 DFQATT and CDR2 SNEGSKA (reference sequence). The DNA of the CDR3 is TGCAGTGCTAGACCGACAGTCGTCACTGAAGCTTTCTTT. It codes for CSARPTVVTEAFF.

The sample holds many counts of this clonotype. The chain couples TRBV30 to TRBJ1-5, with 7 bases lining up with TRBD1. V lost 1 base and J lost 4; bases outside the gene matches: 1. Germline-derived CDR1 and CDR2 are GTSNPN and SVGIG (reference sequence). The length of the CDR3 is 13 residues. Written as DNA, the CDR3 is TGTGCCTGGAGTGGACAGGGAAATCAGCCCCAGCATTTT. This encodes CAWSGQGNQPQHF.

This clonotype was observed a handful of times. This chain joins TRBV29-1 and TRBJ2-1; 10 bases are a match to TRBD2. V trimming: 4 bases; J trimming: 9 bases; junction bases outside the gene matches: 9. The CDR3 consists of 14 residues. Germline CDR1 and CDR2: SQVTM and ANQGSEA. CDR3 in DNA: TGCAGCGTTGCCGGTCTAGCGGGAGTAGGTGAGCAGTTCTTC. This gives the protein CSVAGLAGVGEQFF.

The chain carries TRBV30 and TRBJ1-1; D is ambiguous. V was shortened by 6 bases and J by 1 base, with 6 bases between the two germline ends. This CDR3 comprises 11 residues. The V gene's germline CDR1 is GTSNPN and CDR2 SVGIG (reference sequence). The CDR3: CACQENTEAFF. CDR3 sequence (DNA): TGTGCCTGCCAAGAGAACACTGAAGCTTTCTTT.

This clonotype is labeled as medium-sized (0.01 to 0.1%). The chain has TRBV3-1 and TRBJ2-3; D ambiguous. The CDR3 is 13 residues long. The germline CDR1 and CDR2 sequences are LGHDT and YNNKEL (reference sequence). Trimming left V 1 base short and J 9 bases short, with 11 bases between. In nucleotides, the CDR3 is TGTGCCAGCAGCCAAGTGGGTGCGGACACGCAGTATTTT. The encoded protein is CASSQVGADTQYF.

This clonotype is classed as medium-sized. The rearrangement joins TRBV4-3 to TRBJ2-2, with 7 bases that match TRBD2. The CDR3 loop spans 16 amino acids. Germline trimming cut 1 base from V and 3 bases from J; bases unmatched to any gene: 5. Germline V CDR1 and CDR2: LGHNA, YSLEER. DNA of the CDR3: TGCGCCAGCAGCCAAGGCAGCGGGGCTTACACCGGGGAGCTGTTTTTT. This gives the protein CASSQGSGAYTGELFF.

This clonotype was recorded many times. J is TRBJ2-1 and V is TRBV10-3; tentatively, D is TRBD2 (6 bases). CDR1 and CDR2 from the germline V gene are ENHRY and SYGVKD. This CDR3 is built from 15 residues. The V end lost 8 bases, the J end lost 0 bases, and 14 bases lay between the germline ends. CDR3 nucleotides: TGTGCCATCCGGCGGGACTCGTCCTCCTACAATGAGCAGTTCTTC. It encodes CAIRRDSSSYNEQFF.

This clonotype is termed medium-sized. The chain uses TRBV9 and TRBJ2-3; D unclear. The germline V gene encodes CDR1 SGDLS and CDR2 YYNGEE. V lost 0 bases and J lost 6, with 2 bases in between. The CDR3 is 11 residues long. The CDR3 is CASSVGDTQYF. The CDR3 bases are TGTGCCAGCAGCGTAGGGGATACGCAGTATTTT.

This clonotype was seen repeatedly, ten times or more. The chain couples TRBV4-1 to TRBJ2-1, with 13 bases matching TRBD2. The J segment lost 1 base and the V segment lost 4 bases, leaving 7 bases of the junction unmatched. This CDR3 is 18 amino acids long. Germline CDR1 MGHRA, CDR2 YSYEKL. CDR3 nucleotide sequence: TGCGCCAGCAGCCCGAGGACTAGCGGGAGCAGTTCCTACAATGAGCAGTTCTTC. Translation: CASSPRTSGSSSYNEQFF.

This clonotype was detected ten times or more. The gene calls are TRBV29-1 and TRBJ1-1, with D tentatively TRBD1 (5 bases). With 5 bases removed from V and 6 bases from J, the gap between germline ends came to 10 bases. Germline V CDR1 and CDR2: SQVTM, ANQGSEA. The CDR3 extends over 11 amino acids. CDR3 in amino acids: CSVFGGSEAFF. The CDR3 nucleotides are TGCAGCGTTTTTGGGGGATCTGAAGCTTTCTTT.

This clonotype occurred many times. V usage is TRBV7-9 and J usage is TRBJ1-1; D gene unclear. The CDR3 is 11 residues long. V was shortened by 6 bases and J by 7 bases, with 9 bases between the two germline ends. Germline CDR1 and CDR2: SEHNR and FQNEAQ (reference sequence). In DNA form, the CDR3 reads TGTGCCAGCAGAACGATAGTTGAAGCTTTCTTT. Its translation is CASRTIVEAFF.

This clonotype occurred many times. The CDR3 spells CASSDRSSGANVLTF. The CDR3, as DNA: TGTGCCAGCAGTGACAGGAGCTCTGGGGCCAACGTCCTGACTTTC. The chain combines TRBV6-5 with TRBJ2-6; tentatively, D is TRBD1 (6 bases). The V end was cut by 5 bases, the J end by 0 bases, with 8 bases between. This CDR3 spans 15 amino acids. Germline-derived CDR1 and CDR2 are MNHEY and SVGAGI.

By share of the sample, this clonotype is medium-sized. V is TRBV6-4 and J is TRBJ2-3; weak D call: TRBD1 (6 bases). CDR1 MRHNA and CDR2 SNTAGT come from the germline V gene. V was clipped by 0 bases and J by 4 bases, with 11 bases between them. This CDR3 is 15 amino acids long. The CDR3: CASSDSGGAADTQYF. As DNA, the CDR3 is TGTGCCAGCAGTGACTCTGGGGGCGCAGCAGATACGCAGTATTTT.

This clonotype was observed many times. The chain uses TRBV7-2 and TRBJ1-6, with 7 bases fitting TRBD1. CDR3 length equals 15 residues. Germline CDR1 is SGHTA and CDR2 is FQGNSA. Trimming took 4 bases from V and 8 from J; bases not matched to a gene: 8. As DNA, the CDR3 is TGTGCCAGCAGCTACGGACAGGTCCGAGATTCACCCCTCCACTTT. Amino acid sequence: CASSYGQVRDSPLHF.

By its share, this clonotype is medium-sized. J is TRBJ1-2 and V is TRBV7-8; a weak D match, TRBD1 (5 bases). The V end was cut by 7 bases, the J end by 8 bases, with 17 bases between. CDR3 size: 13 residues. Germline CDR1 reads SGHVS; CDR2 reads FQNEAQ. CDR3 region: CASIGQGSRGYTF. The CDR3 nucleotides read TGTGCCAGCATCGGTCAGGGTTCGCGGGGCTACACCTTC.

This clonotype has a handful of counts. The chain employs TRBV18 and TRBJ2-1, with 10 bases matching TRBD2. V lost 3 bases, J lost 7 bases, and 6 bases stayed unmatched. Germline assignment: CDR1 KGHSH and CDR2 LQKENI. There are 15 residues in the CDR3. For the CDR3, the DNA is TGTGCCAGCTCACCCCTGGGACTAGCGAGAAATGAGCAGTTCTTC. As protein: CASSPLGLARNEQFF.

There are a few counts of this clonotype. This chain uses TRBV10-1 with TRBJ1-1; TRBD1 might be the D (5 bases). Germline CDR1 WNHNN, CDR2 SYGVQD (reference sequence). Trimming removed 8 bases at V and 1 base at J, with 11 bases between. The CDR3 loop spans 13 amino acids. The chain's CDR3 is CASGDGGNTEAFF. The CDR3 nucleotides read TGCGCCAGCGGGGACGGGGGGAACACTGAAGCTTTCTTT.

This clonotype is judged medium-sized (0.01 to 0.1%). The CDR3 DNA is TGTGCCAGCAGTTCCTTAAACGGGGAGCAGTTCTTC. Residues: CASSSLNGEQFF. The rearrangement uses TRBV28 and TRBJ2-1, with D unclear. With 4 bases removed from V and 10 bases from J, the gap between germline ends came to 11 bases. The CDR3 consists of 12 residues. From germline, CDR1 is MDHEN and CDR2 SYDVKM. The entire variable domain, with the rest obtained from reference TRBV28 and TRBJ2-1, is as follows: DVKVTQSSRYLVKRTGEKVFLECVQDMDHENMFWYRQDPGLGLRLIYFSYDVKMKEKGDIPEGYSVSREKKERFSLILESASTNQTSMYLCASSSLNGEQFFGPGTRLTVL.

This clonotype has ten or more counts. The rearrangement joins TRBV4-2 to TRBJ2-4; D unresolved. The V gene lost 0 bases and the J gene lost 1 base, with 7 bases spanning the gap. The CDR3 is 15 residues long. CDR1 is LGHNA and CDR2 is YNFKEQ in the germline V gene. CDR3 protein: CASSQDGFAKNIQYF. As DNA, the CDR3 is TGTGCCAGCAGCCAAGATGGGTTTGCCAAAAACATTCAGTACTTC.